This T cell receptor beta chain is drawn from a study of blood T cell repertoires in COVID-19. Germline CDR1 MNHEY, CDR2 SMNVEV (reference sequence). Deletions cut 0 bases from V and 3 bases from J, with 17 bases between. This CDR3 spans 18 amino acids. Method: immunoSEQ multiplex PCR; TCRdb's copy keeps in-frame clones and lacks some. The data hold 80,000 to 100,000 clones, with about 90% observed a single time. The TCR was taken from a man aged 70-80 years with acute or convalescent COVID-19. The specimen sequenced was peripheral blood. This rearrangement joins TRBV27 to TRBJ2-2; D is perhaps TRBD1 (5 bases). As DNA, the CDR3 is TGTGCCAGCAGTTTATCAAGAACACTTACCAGGGACACCGGGGAGCTGTTTTTT. Translation: CASSLSRTLTRDTGELFF.